This T cell receptor beta chain was sequenced in a study of blood T cell repertoires in COVID-19 (dated by TCRdb to the early 2020s). Background for the entire study: Collaborator samples came from the United States, Italy and Spain and covered acute and convalescent phases of COVID-19. The repertoires were released in a freely available public database intended as a resource for research on the immune response to SARS-CoV-2. Where HLA class I and class II types were available, the types were taken from metadata supplied by the sample provider, not from assay-based typing. The material from the prospective study consisted of cDNA or gDNA derived from T cells, B-cell-depleted T cells, or PBMCs. A de-identified subject ID, COVID-19 status, age in years and sex were almost always included in the sample metadata. The samples were drawn from the first 160 participants of the ongoing ImmuneRACE study and from 1,254 subjects provided by 6 global collaborators. Subjects who had been exposed to COVID-19, were actively infected with it, or had recovered from it provided the deeply sampled blood TCRbeta repertoires that made up the dataset. Broader findings and caveats from the paper: The quantity of clinical and demographic metadata differed by source and by participant and was supplied without curation.

TCRbeta CDR3 regions were amplified from genomic DNA using the immunoSEQ Assay, a bias-controlled multiplex PCR. As for the original processing: The number of nucleated cells in each sample was estimated by amplification of reference gene primers within the assay. To quantify the absolute abundance of each unique TCRbeta CDR3 rearrangement, sequence reads were collapsed and filtered. For each sample, productive Simpson clonality was calculated as the square root of Simpson's diversity index over productive rearrangements. TCRdb retrieved this table from immuneACCESS and kept in-frame rearrangements only. Not all clones are present; in checked studies, unresolved V genes account for under half, and no reason is known for the remainder. The DNA gave D and trimming, while V, J and clone size come from that table. The sample table shows some 73,000 clones, and about 86% are seen once. The ten largest clones represent 28% of the sample.

Whole blood was collected in K2EDTA tubes by collaborating institutions according to the institutions' own protocols. For TCRbeta analysis, collaborator samples were shipped as frozen whole blood, as isolated PBMCs, or as DNA extracted from either sample type. In the case of this clone: Its antigen has not been determined. No per-base quality is available; no much larger clone lies one base away.

The receptor was derived from a human donor in a cohort sampled during active COVID-19. Sequencing was done on a sample of peripheral blood.

The CDR3 protein: CASSLAAGTGGSPLHF. The nucleotide sequence reads TGTGCCAGCAGTTTAGCTGCGGGGACAGGGGGCTCACCCCTCCACTTT. Recombination linked TRBV28 to TRBJ1-6, with 12 bases in between that match TRBD1. As encoded in the germline V gene, CDR1 is MDHEN while CDR2 is SYDVKM. V loses 2 bases at its end and J loses 10 bases; junction bases beyond the gene matches: 6. From the cysteine up to the phenylalanine, the CDR3 has a length of 16 residues. The entry retains the CDR3 DNA only, 48 bases that are in frame from base 1.